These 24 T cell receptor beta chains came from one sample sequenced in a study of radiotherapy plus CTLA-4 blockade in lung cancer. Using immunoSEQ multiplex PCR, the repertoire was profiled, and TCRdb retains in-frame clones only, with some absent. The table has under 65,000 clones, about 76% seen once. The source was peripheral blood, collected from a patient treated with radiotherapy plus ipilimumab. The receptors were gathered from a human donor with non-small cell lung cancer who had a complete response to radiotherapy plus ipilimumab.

CDR3 region: CASSLPGQGVHTGELFF. The CDR3 bases are TGTGCCAGCAGCTTGCCGGGACAGGGCGTTCACACCGGGGAGCTGTTTTTT. The gene calls are TRBV5-4 and TRBJ2-2; 9 bases match TRBD1. The CDR3 covers 17 residues. Germline V gene sequence: CDR1 SGHNT, CDR2 YYREEE (reference sequence). V lost 1 base to trimming and J lost 3 bases; unmatched junction nucleotides: 7.

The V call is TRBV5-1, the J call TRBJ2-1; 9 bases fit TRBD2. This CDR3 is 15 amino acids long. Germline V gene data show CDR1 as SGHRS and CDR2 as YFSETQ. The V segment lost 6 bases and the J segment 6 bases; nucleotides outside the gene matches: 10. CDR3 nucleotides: TGCGCCAGCAACCGCGGGGGGGCCGCTGGCAATGAGCAGTTCTTC. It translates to CASNRGGAAGNEQFF. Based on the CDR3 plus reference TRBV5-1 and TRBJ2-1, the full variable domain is KAGVTQTPRYLIKTRGQQVTLSCSPISGHRSVSWYQQTPGQGLQFLFEYFSETQRNKGNFPGRFSGRQFSNSRSEMNVSTLELGDSALYLCASNRGGAAGNEQFFGPGTRLTVL.

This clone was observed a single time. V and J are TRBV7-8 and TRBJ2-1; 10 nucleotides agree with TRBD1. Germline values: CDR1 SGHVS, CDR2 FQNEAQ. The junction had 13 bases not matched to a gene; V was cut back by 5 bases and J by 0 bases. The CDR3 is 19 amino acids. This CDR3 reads CASSQRDRGLPISYNEQFF. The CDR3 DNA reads TGTGCCAGCAGCCAAAGAGACAGGGGGCTACCAATCTCCTACAATGAGCAGTTCTTC.

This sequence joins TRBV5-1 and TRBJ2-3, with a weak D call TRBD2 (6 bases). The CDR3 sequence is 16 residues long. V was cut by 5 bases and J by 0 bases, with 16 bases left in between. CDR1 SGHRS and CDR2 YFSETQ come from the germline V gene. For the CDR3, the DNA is TGCGCCAGCAGTCCCCCGGCGCTAGCGAGCACAGATACGCAGTATTTT. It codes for CASSPPALASTDTQYF.

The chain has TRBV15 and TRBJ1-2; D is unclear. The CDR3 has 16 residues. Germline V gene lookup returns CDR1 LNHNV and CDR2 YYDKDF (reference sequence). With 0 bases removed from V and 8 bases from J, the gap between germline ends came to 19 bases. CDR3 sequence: CATSREGGNVLGGYTF. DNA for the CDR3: TGTGCCACCAGCAGAGAGGGAGGGAATGTCCTGGGAGGCTACACCTTC. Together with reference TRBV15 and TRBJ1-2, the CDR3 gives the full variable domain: DAMVIQNPRYQVTQFGKPVTLSCSQTLNHNVMYWYQQKSSQAPKLLFHYYDKDFNNEADTPDNFQSRRPNTSFCFLDIRSPGLGDTAMYLCATSREGGNVLGGYTFGSGTRLTVV.

As DNA, the CDR3 is TGTGCCAGCAGCCCGGGATTTCCCTCCTACACCTTC. This encodes CASSPGFPSYTF. This rearrangement joins TRBV6-1 to TRBJ1-2; no firm D call. CDR1 MNHNS and CDR2 SASEGT come from the germline V gene. The germline V and J ends were trimmed by 6 bases and 10 bases, with 15 bases remaining between them. The CDR3 extends over 12 amino acids.

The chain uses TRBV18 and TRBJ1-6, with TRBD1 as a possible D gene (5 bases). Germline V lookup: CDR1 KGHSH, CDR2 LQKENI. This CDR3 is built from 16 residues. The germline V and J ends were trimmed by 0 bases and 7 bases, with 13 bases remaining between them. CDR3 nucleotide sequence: TGTGCCAGCTCACCACCCGGGGGACCAAGGAATTCACCCCTCCACTTT. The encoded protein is CASSPPGGPRNSPLHF.

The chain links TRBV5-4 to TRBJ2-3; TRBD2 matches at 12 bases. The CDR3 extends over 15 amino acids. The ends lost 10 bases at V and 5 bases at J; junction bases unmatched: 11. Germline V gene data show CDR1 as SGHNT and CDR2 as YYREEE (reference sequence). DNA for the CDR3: TGTGCCGGACTACTAGCGGGGGGACGTGGAGATACGCAGTATTTT. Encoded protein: CAGLLAGGRGDTQYF.

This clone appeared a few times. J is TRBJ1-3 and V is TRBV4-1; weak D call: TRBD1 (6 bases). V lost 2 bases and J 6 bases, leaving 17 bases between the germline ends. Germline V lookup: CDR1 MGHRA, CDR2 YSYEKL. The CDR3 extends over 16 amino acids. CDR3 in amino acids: CASSQRLDSFINTIYF. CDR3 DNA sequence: TGCGCCAGCAGCCAACGTTTGGACAGCTTTATAAACACCATATATTTT.

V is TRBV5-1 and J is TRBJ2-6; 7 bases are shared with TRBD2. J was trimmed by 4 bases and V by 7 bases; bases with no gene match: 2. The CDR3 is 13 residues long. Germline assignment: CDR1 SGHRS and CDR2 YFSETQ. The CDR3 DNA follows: TGCGCCAGCGGGGGGGAAGGGGCCAACGTCCTGACTTTC. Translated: CASGGEGANVLTF. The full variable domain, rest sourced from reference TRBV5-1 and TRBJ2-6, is KAGVTQTPRYLIKTRGQQVTLSCSPISGHRSVSWYQQTPGQGLQFLFEYFSETQRNKGNFPGRFSGRQFSNSRSEMNVSTLELGDSALYLCASGGEGANVLTFGAGSRLTVL.

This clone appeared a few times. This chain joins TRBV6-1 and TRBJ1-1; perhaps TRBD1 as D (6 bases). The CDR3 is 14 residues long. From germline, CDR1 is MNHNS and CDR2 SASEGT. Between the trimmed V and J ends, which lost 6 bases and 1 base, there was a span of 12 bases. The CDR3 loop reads CASRAGQRNTEAFF. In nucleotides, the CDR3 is TGTGCCAGCAGGGCTGGACAGCGGAACACTGAAGCTTTCTTT.

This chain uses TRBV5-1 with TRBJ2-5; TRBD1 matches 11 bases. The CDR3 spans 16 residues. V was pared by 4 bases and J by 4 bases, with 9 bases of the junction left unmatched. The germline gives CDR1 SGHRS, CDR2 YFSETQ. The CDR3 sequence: CASSLRTGGVGETQYF. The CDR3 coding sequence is TGCGCCAGCAGCCTCCGGACAGGGGGCGTTGGAGAGACCCAGTACTTC. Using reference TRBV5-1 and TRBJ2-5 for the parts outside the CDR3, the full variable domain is KAGVTQTPRYLIKTRGQQVTLSCSPISGHRSVSWYQQTPGQGLQFLFEYFSETQRNKGNFPGRFSGRQFSNSRSEMNVSTLELGDSALYLCASSLRTGGVGETQYFGPGTRLLVL.

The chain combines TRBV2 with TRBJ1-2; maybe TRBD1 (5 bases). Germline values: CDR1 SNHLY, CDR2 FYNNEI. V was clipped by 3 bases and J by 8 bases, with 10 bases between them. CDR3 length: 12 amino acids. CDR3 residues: CASSELGGGYTF. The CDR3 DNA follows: TGTGCCAGCAGTGAGCTGGGGGGAGGCTACACCTTC.

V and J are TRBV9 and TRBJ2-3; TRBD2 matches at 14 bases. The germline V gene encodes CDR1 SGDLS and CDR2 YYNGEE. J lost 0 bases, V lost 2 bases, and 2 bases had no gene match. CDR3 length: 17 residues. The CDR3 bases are TGTGCCAGCAGCGTGGGACTAGCGGGAGTAAGCACAGATACGCAGTATTTT. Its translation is CASSVGLAGVSTDTQYF.

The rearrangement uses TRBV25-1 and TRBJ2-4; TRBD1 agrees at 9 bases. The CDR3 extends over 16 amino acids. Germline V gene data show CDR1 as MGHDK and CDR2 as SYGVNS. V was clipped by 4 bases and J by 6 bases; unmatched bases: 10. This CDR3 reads CASSGIHRGLGNIQYF. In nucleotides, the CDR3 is TGTGCCAGCAGTGGAATCCACAGGGGGCTAGGAAACATTCAGTACTTC.

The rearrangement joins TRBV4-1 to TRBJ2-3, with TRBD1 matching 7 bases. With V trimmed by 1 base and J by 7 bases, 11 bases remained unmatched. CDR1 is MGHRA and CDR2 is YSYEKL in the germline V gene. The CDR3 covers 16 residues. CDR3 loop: CASSQATAGGAYTQYF. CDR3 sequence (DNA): TGCGCCAGCAGCCAAGCTACGGCAGGGGGAGCATATACGCAGTATTTT.

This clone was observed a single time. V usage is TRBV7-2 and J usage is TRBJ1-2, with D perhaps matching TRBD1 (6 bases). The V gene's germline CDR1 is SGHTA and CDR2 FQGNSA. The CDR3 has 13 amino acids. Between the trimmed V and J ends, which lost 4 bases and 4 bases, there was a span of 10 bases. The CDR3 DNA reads TGTGCCAGCAGCTCAGGGGTCACCTATGGCTACACCTTC. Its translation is CASSSGVTYGYTF.

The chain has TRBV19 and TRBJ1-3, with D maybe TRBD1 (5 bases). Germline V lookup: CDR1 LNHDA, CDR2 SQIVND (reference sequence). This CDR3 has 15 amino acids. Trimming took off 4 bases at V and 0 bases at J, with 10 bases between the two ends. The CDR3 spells CASSSKGLSGNTIYF. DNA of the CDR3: TGTGCCAGTAGTAGTAAGGGGCTCTCTGGAAACACCATATATTTT.

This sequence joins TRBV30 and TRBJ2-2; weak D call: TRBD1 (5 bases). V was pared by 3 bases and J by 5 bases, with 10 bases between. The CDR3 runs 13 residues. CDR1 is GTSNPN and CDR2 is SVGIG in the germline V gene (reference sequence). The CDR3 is CAWSSTETGELFF. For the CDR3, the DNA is TGTGCCTGGAGCTCGACAGAAACCGGGGAGCTGTTTTTT.

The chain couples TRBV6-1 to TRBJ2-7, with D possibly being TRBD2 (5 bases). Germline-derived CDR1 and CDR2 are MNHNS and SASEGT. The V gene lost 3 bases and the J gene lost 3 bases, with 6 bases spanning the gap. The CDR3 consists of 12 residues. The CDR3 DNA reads TGTGCCAGCAGTGATGGACTCTACGAGCAGTACGTC. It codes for CASSDGLYEQYV.

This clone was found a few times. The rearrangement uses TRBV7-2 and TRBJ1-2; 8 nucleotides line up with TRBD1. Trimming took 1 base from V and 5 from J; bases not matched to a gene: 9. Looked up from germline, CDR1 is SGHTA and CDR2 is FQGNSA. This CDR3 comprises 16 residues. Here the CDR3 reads CASSLVKPGGLYGYTF. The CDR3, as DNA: TGTGCCAGCAGCTTAGTAAAGCCAGGGGGCCTGTATGGCTACACCTTC.

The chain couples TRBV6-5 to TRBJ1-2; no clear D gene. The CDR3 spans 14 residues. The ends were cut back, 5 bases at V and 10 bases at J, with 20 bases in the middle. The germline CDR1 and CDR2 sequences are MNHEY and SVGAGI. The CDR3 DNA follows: TGTGCCAGCAGTCGAGGGATCCAAGAGGGCCCCTACACCTTC. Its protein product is CASSRGIQEGPYTF.

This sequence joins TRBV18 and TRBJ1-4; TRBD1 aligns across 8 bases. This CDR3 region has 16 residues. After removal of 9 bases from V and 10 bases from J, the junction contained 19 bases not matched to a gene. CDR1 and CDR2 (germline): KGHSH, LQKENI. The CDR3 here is CASAQTRQGSTGKLFF. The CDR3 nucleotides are TGTGCCAGTGCACAAACCCGACAGGGGTCTACGGGAAAACTGTTTTTT.

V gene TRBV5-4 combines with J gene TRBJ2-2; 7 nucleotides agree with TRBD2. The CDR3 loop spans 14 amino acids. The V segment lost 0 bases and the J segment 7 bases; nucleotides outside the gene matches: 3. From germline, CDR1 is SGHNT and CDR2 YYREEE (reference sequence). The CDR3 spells CASSLGGGDGELFF. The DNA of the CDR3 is TGTGCCAGCAGCTTGGGGGGAGGGGACGGGGAGCTGTTTTTT.